This T cell receptor (beta chain) was sequenced during a study of blood T cells in healthy people across ages. This clonotype is a singleton in its sample. Through a sample-barcoded 5' primer and a J-beta primer mix, a second PCR was run for roughly 6 to 12 cycles. TCRdb processed the 5' RACE reads anew with MiXCR; each CDR3 protein has one entry. There are 780,000 or so distinct CDR3 sequences in the sample; more than 55% occur only once, and 20% to 30% lies in the top ten. Sequenced: blood. This clonotype originated in a man in his forties in good health.

CDR3 DNA sequence: TGTGCCACCAATGACAACACAGATACGCAGTATTTT. Amino acid sequence: CATNDNTDTQYF. This chain connects TRBV24-1 to TRBJ2-3, with D hard to call. The length of the CDR3 is 12 residues. Trimming left V 8 bases short and J 2 bases short, with 7 bases between. CDR1 is KGHDR, CDR2 SFDVKD, per germline.